This entry describes one TCR beta chain. It has no known antigen specificity. No per-base quality is available; no much larger clone lies one base away. Counted from cysteine to phenylalanine, this CDR3 has 15 amino acids. Just CDR3 DNA is preserved here, 45 bases in frame from base 1. CDR1 and CDR2, per the germline V gene, are SGHTA and FQGTGA. V and J are truncated by 3 bases and 2 bases respectively, leaving an intervening sequence of 12 bases. TCR CDR3 regions were amplified from genomic DNA by multiplex PCR using the deep immunoSEQ assay. Extracted genomic DNA from each cell subset was spread evenly across all wells of several immunoSEQ 96-well plates, with each plate serving as a replicate. For sorted subsets, approximately 0.2 ug of genomic DNA, equivalent to around 31,000 T cell genomes, went into each replicate PCR. The purified libraries were quantified using a Qubit 3.0 fluorometer, sized with a Bioanalyzer 2100, and then quantified again using the KAPA Library Quantification kit. Every immunoSEQ 96-well plate was sequenced on a separate single-read 150-cycle Illumina NextSeq 550 flow cell. The original methods were these. Because the immunoSEQ output held only junctional sequences and lacked quality scores, the filtering could not match the filtering applied to full-length reads. Sequences were annotated with PyIR, a Python wrapper for IgBLAST v1.9, using IMGT germline references to assign V/J genes and CDR3. Reads were removed for weak V/J assignments (E-value above 1e-6), missing CDR3, stop codons, out-of-frame junctions, or ambiguous translated residues. V3J clonotypes were defined as sequences sharing an identical inferred V gene, J gene, and CDR3 amino acid sequence. The percentage overlap between two repertoires was calculated by dividing the number of shared unique clonotypes by the size of the smaller repertoire. Richness of each repertoire was evaluated using RTK rarefaction, the Chao1 estimator, and Recon v2.1 estimates of unobserved clonotypes. Generation probabilities were computed with OLGA for all TCRbeta clonotypes obtained by the gDNA method from several donors. TCRdb holds this immuneACCESS table with in-frame rearrangements only. Some clones are missing; in checked studies, unresolved V genes explain under half, and the rest has no known cause. Clone size and V and J calls were adopted from that table, with D and trimming inferred from the DNA. This sample has about 2.4 million clones in its table, and 93% of those were observed once. The biggest ten clones account for about 0.34% of the sample.

The data were obtained in a study of shared clonotypes between healthy human individuals (TCRdb year 2020). For the wider study: Three men and a couple of women, aged 18 to 49 years, made up the cohort. Per donor, three plates each were used for CD4 naive and CD4 memory, two for CD8 naive, and one for CD8 memory. The study deeply sequenced blood TCR repertoires of roughly five healthy adults to estimate repertoire size and the extent of clonotype sharing between individuals. To increase sequencing depth and limit assay-specific biases, different laboratories used diverse techniques to prepare libraries and sequence TCR repertoires. Between about 0.94 and 8.9 billion PBMCs per donor were obtained by leukapheresis. Here is what the overall study found, with its caveats: Incomplete sequencing was indicated by rarefaction of sorted-subset datasets, despite the large sequencing depth. Estimated clonotype richness was generally larger for naive than for memory subsets. Across a handful of donors, 5% to 6% of naive CD4, 3% to 3.5% of naive CD8, under 2.5% of memory CD4, and over 0.35% of memory CD8 clonotypes were shared. Higher generation probabilities were observed for clonotypes shared by all four sorted-subset donors than for non-shared clonotypes. Only blood was sampled, and tissue TCR repertoires likely differ from those in blood. Pairwise subsampling led to the expectation that sequencing depth would affect the degree of clonotype sharing among donors. The genetic and exposure-history diversity represented was limited by the small number of donors.

Donors were healthy HIV-negative adults with no recently reported acute infections or vaccinations. All donors were Caucasian adults living in Nashville, Tennessee, USA. Magnetic negative selection was used to enrich CD4+ T cells, after which naive cells were positively selected on CD45RA and the negative fraction became the memory subset. Blood was collected by leukapheresis, and PBMCs were isolated by Ficoll-Histopaque density gradient centrifugation and then cryopreserved in liquid nitrogen vapor phase. Analytical flow cytometry was used to check the purity and quantity of every magnetically sorted T cell population. Genomic DNA was isolated from each sorted fraction and quantified by UV absorbance on a Nanodrop 2000c.

The sample taken for sequencing was naive CD4+ T cells from PBMCs. Sample cell subset or site, as interpreted from the label and publication: CD45RA+ positively selected. The TCR sequence derives from a man younger than 35 in good health. Some clones in this sample may be carry-over from other donors' samples. The chain links TRBV7-3 with TRBJ2-3; the D gene is perhaps TRBD2, from 6 matching bases. The CDR3 region has the sequence CASSLGGTPTDTQYF. The DNA sequence is given as TGTGCCAGCAGCTTGGGCGGGACCCCCACAGATACGCAGTATTTT.